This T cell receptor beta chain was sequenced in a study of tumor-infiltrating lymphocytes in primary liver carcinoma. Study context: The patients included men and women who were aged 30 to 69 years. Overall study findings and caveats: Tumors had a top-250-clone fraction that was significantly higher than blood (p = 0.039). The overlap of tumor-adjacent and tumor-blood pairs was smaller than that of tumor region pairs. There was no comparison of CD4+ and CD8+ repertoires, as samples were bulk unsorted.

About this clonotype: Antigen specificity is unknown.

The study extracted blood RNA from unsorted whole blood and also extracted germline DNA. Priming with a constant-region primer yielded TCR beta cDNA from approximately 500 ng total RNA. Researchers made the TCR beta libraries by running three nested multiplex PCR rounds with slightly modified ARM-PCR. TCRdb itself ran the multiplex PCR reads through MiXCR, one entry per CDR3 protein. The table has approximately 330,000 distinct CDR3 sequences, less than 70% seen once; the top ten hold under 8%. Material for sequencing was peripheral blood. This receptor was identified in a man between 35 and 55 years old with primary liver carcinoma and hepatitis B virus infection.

CDR3 protein: CASSPRALAVQETQYF. Written as DNA, the CDR3 is TGTGCCAGCAGTCCCCGGGCGCTAGCGGTACAAGAGACCCAGTACTTC. This chain links TRBV28 with TRBJ2-5; 7 bases are shared with TRBD2. The trim removed 5 bases at V and 2 bases at J, leaving 11 bases unmatched. The germline CDR1 and CDR2 sequences are MDHEN and SYDVKM. The CDR3 extends over 16 amino acids.